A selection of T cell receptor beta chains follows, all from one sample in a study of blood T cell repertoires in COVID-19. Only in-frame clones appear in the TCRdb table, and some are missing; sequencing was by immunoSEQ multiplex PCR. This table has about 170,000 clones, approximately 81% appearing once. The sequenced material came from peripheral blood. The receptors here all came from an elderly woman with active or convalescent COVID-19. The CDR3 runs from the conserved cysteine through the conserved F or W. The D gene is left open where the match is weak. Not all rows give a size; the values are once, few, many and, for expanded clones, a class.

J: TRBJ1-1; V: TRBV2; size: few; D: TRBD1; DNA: TGTGCCAGCAGACAAGACAGGGTCGAGACTGAAGCTTTCTTT; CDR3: CASRQDRVETEAFF
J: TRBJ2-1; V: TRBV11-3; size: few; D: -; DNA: TGTGCCAGCAGCCCTCGTGCAGGGGACGGAGCCTACAATGAGCAGTTCTTC; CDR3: CASSPRAGDGAYNEQFF
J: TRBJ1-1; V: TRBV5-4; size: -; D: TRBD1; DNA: TGTGCCAGCAGCTTGGCCGGGACAGGGGAAGCTTTCTTT; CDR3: CASSLAGTGEAFF
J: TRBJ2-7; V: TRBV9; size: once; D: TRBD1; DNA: TGTGCCAGCAGCAGAACCGGGACAGGGGGCCGCGAGCAGTACTTC; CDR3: CASSRTGTGGREQYF
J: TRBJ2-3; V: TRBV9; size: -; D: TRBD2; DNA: TGTGCCAGCAGCGTGACTAGCGGATTTACGCAGTATTTT; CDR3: CASSVTSGFTQYF
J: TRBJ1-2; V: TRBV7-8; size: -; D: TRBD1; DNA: TGTGCCAGCAGCAACCGAAATGACAGGGGCGGGAGTGGCTACACCTTC; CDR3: CASSNRNDRGGSGYTF
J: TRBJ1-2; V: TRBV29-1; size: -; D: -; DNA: TGCAGCGGCACCCAGGGGATTAACTATGGCTACACCTTC; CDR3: CSGTQGINYGYTF
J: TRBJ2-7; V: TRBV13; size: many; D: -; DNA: TGTGCCAGCAGCTTGTTAGACTCAACATGGGGGGACGAGCAGTACTTC; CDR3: CASSLLDSTWGDEQYF
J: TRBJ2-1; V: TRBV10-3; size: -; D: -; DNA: TGTGCCATCAGTGAGACTCCCTTGAGGGACAATGAGCAGTTCTTC; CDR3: CAISETPLRDNEQFF
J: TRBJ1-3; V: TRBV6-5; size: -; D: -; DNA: TGTGCCAGCAGTAGGACAGACTCTGGAAACACCATATATTTT; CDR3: CASSRTDSGNTIYF
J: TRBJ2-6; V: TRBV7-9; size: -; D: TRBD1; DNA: TGTGCCAGCAGCCCAGCCGGGACAGGGGCCCGCTCTGGGGCCAACGTCCTGACTTTC; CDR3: CASSPAGTGARSGANVLTF
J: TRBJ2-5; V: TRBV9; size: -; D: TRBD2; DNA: TGTGCCAGCAGCGTAGGGGTTGGGGGGGTACAAGAGACCCAGTACTTC; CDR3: CASSVGVGGVQETQYF
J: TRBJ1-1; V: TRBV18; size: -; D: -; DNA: TGTGCCAGCTCACCAGGGTTCGGAGGACACACTGAAGCTTTCTTT; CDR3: CASSPGFGGHTEAFF
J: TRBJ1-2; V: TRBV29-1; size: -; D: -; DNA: TGCAGCGTTGGACGGGTCGAGGGTGGCTACACCTTC; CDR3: CSVGRVEGGYTF
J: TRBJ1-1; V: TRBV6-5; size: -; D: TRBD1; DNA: TGTGCCAGCAGTCGAGGGGGGACAGGCGCTTTCTTT; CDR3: CASSRGGTGAFF
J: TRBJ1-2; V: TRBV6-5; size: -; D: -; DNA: TGTGCCAGCAGGCCCGATCATAGGGGACTCTATGGCTACACCTTC; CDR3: CASRPDHRGLYGYTF
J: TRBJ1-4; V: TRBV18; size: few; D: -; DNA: TGTGCCAGCTCACCCGGGGTACAGCGCCGAGAAAAACTGTTTTTT; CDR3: CASSPGVQRREKLFF
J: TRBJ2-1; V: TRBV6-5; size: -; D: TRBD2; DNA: TGTGCCAGCAGACCGACTAGCGGGAGTATCAATGAGCAGTTCTTC; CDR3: CASRPTSGSINEQFF
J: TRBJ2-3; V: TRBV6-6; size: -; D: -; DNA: TGTGCCAGCAGTTACAGGGGAACAGATACGCAGTATTTT; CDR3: CASSYRGTDTQYF
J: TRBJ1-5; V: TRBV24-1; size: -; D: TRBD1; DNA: TGTGCCACCAGTGATACTTCGGGACAGGGGGTAAATCAGCCCCAGCATTTT; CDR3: CATSDTSGQGVNQPQHF
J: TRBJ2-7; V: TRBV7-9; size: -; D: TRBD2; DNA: TGTGCCAGCAGCTTGCGCGGGGGTTACGAGCAGTACTTC; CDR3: CASSLRGGYEQYF
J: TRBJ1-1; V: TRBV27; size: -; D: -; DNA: TGTGCCAGCAGTTTATTGGCAGGCGCAACTGAAGCTTTCTTT; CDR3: CASSLLAGATEAFF
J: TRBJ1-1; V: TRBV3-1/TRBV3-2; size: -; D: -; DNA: TGTGCCAGCAGCCAAGAGATTGGAGGGGACACTGAAGCTTTCTTT; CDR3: CASSQEIGGDTEAFF
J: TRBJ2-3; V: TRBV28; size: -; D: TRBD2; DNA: TGTGCCAGCAGCGAAGCGGGAGGGCCGGTCTATACGCAGTATTTT; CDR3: CASSEAGGPVYTQYF
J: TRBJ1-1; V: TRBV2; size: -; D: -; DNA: TGTGCCAGCAGTGACGCCCTCTCCTCGCAGGAGAACACTGAAGCTTTCTTT; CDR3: CASSDALSSQENTEAFF
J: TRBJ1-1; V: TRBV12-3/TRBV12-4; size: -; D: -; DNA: TGTGCCAGCAGTTTGGGGGGATGGACTGAAGCTTTCTTT; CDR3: CASSLGGWTEAFF
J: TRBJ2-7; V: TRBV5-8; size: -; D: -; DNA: TGTGCCAGCAGCTTTGCAGGGGCCTACGAGCAGTACTTC; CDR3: CASSFAGAYEQYF
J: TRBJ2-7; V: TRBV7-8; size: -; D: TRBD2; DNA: TGTGCCAGCAGCTTAGGGACTAGCGGTACCTACGAGCAGTACTTC; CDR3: CASSLGTSGTYEQYF
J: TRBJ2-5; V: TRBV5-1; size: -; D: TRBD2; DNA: TGCGCCAGTGGCGGCGGGAGCACCCAAGAGACCCAGTACTTC; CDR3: CASGGGSTQETQYF
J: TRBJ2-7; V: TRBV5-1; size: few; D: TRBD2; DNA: TGCGCCAGCAGCTTGGAGCTAGCGGGAGAAAAAGAGCAGTACTTC; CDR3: CASSLELAGEKEQYF
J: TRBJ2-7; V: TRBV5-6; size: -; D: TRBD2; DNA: TGTGCCAGCAGCTCCGATAGCGGGAACTACTACGAGCAGTACTTC; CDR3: CASSSDSGNYYEQYF
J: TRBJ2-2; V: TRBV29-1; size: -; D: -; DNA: TGCAGCGTTGAAGATTCCTTTGGGGCCACCGGGGAGCTGTTTTTT; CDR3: CSVEDSFGATGELFF
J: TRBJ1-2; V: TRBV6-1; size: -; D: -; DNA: TGTGCCAGCAGTGAAGACTGGCAGGCTCCTTATGGCTACACCTTC; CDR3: CASSEDWQAPYGYTF
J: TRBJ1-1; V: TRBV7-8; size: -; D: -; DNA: TGTGCCAGCAGCTTAGCGCAGGGGAACACTGAAGCTTTCTTT; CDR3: CASSLAQGNTEAFF
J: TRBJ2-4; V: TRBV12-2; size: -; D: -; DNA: TGTGCAAGTCGCTTTGTTGACCTTAGGGGAACCAAAAACATTCAGTACTTC; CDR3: CASRFVDLRGTKNIQYF
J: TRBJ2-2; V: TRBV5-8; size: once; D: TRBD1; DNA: TGTGCCAGCAGCCGCCCGGGACAGACGAACACCGGGGAGCTGTTTTTT; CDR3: CASSRPGQTNTGELFF
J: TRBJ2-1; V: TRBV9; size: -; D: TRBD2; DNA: TGTGCCAGCAGCGTAGGGTCTAGCGGGAGCGGTGAGCAGTTCTTC; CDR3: CASSVGSSGSGEQFF
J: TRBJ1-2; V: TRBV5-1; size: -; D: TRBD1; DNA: TGCGCCAGCAGGGCCGGGACAGGGCCTAACTATGGCTACACCTTC; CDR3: CASRAGTGPNYGYTF
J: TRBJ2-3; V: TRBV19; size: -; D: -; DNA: TGTGCCAGTAGTCCCGGAGGGGGCAGGGTGGATACGCAGTATTTT; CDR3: CASSPGGGRVDTQYF
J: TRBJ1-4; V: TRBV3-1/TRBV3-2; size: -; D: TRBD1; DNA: TGTGCCAGCAGCCAGGACAGGGTATATGAAAAACTGTTTTTT; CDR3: CASSQDRVYEKLFF
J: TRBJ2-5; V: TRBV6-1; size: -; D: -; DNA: TGTGCCAGCAGTGAACAAGGGGAAGAGACCCAGTACTTC; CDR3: CASSEQGEETQYF
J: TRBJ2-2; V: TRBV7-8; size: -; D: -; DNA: TGTGCCAGCAGCTTGGGACTGAACACCGGGGAGCTGTTTTTT; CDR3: CASSLGLNTGELFF
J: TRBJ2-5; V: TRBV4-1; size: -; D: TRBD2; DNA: TGCGCCAGCAGCCAAGATCGATGGACTAGCGGGAGGAGGTCCCAAGAGACCCAGTACTTC; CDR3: CASSQDRWTSGRRSQETQYF
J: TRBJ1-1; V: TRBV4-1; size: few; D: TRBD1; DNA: TGCGCCAGCAGCCAAGGCGGGACAGGGTGGACTGAAGCTTTCTTT; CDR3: CASSQGGTGWTEAFF
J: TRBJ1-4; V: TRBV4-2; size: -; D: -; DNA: TGTGCCAGCAGCCAAAGGGCGGACACTGCAACTAATGAAAAACTGTTTTTT; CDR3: CASSQRADTATNEKLFF
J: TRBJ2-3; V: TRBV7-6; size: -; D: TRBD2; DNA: TGTGCCAGCAGCTTATTCGTTAGCGGGAACACAGATACGCAGTATTTT; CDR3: CASSLFVSGNTDTQYF
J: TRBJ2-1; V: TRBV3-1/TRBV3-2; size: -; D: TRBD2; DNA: TGTGCCAGCAGCCAAGGGACTAGCGACAGTGAGCAGTTCTTC; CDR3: CASSQGTSDSEQFF